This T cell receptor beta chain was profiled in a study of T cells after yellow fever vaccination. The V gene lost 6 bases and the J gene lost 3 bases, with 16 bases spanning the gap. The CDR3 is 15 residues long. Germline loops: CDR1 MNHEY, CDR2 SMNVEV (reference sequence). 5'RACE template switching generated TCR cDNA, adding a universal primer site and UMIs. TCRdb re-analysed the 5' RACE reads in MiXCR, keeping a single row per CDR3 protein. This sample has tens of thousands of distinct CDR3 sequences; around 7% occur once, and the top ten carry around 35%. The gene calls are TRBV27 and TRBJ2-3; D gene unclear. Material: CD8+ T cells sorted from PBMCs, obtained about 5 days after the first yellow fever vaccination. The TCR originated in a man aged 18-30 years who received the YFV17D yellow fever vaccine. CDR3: CASSPSRVGTDTQYF. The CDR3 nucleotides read TGTGCCAGCAGCCCTTCTAGGGTGGGGACAGATACGCAGTATTTT.